Listed below are T cell receptor beta chains from one sample, sequenced in a study of glioma-infiltrating T cells after dendritic cell vaccination. Here immunoSEQ multiplex PCR was the method, and the copy in TCRdb shows in-frame clones only, minus some. The sample has under 40,000 clones, approximately 91% seen once; the top ten hold less than 2.5%. Sample: blood, taken before dendritic cell vaccination. These TCRs come from a human donor with glioblastoma. The CDR3 runs from the conserved cysteine through the conserved F or W. The order of the fields is CDR3 protein, CDR3 DNA, D gene, V gene, clone size, J gene. D genes are given only for firm matches. The listing skips clone size in some rows; elsewhere it reads once, few, many or a size class.

CDR3aa: CASSRGQSNYGYTF
CDR3nt: TGTGCCAGCAGCCGGGGACAGTCAAACTATGGCTACACCTTC
d_gene: TRBD1
v_gene: TRBV9
abundance: -
j_gene: TRBJ1-2

CDR3aa: CASSDRTGGNTEAFF
CDR3nt: TGTGCCAGCAGCGACAGGACAGGGGGGAACACTGAAGCTTTCTTT
d_gene: TRBD1
v_gene: TRBV9
abundance: -
j_gene: TRBJ1-1

CDR3aa: CASRTYRGSTGELFF
CDR3nt: TGTGCCAGCAGGACGTACAGGGGGAGCACCGGGGAGCTGTTTTTT
d_gene: TRBD1
v_gene: TRBV27
abundance: -
j_gene: TRBJ2-2

CDR3aa: CASSLSGGAGGEQYF
CDR3nt: TGTGCCAGCAGTTTAAGCGGGGGGGCCGGGGGTGAGCAGTACTTC
d_gene: TRBD2
v_gene: TRBV27
abundance: medium-sized
j_gene: TRBJ2-7

CDR3aa: CASSSHPRGTGELFF
CDR3nt: TGTGCCAGCAGCTCACACCCCAGGGGAACCGGGGAGCTGTTTTTT
d_gene: -
v_gene: TRBV7-2
abundance: -
j_gene: TRBJ2-2

CDR3aa: CASSLHSGLEVADTQYF
CDR3nt: TGTGCCAGCAGCTTACACTCGGGACTAGAGGTGGCAGATACGCAGTATTTT
d_gene: TRBD2
v_gene: TRBV7-6
abundance: once
j_gene: TRBJ2-3

CDR3aa: CASSSETSGVGFF
CDR3nt: TGTGCCAGCAGCTCTGAAACTAGCGGGGTCGGGTTCTTC
d_gene: TRBD2
v_gene: TRBV7-2
abundance: -
j_gene: TRBJ2-1

CDR3aa: CSVSGFSRQQFF
CDR3nt: TGCAGCGTCTCGGGGTTCTCGAGGCAGCAGTTCTTC
d_gene: -
v_gene: TRBV29-1
abundance: -
j_gene: TRBJ2-1

CDR3aa: CASSWDRTEAFF
CDR3nt: TGTGCCAGCAGTTGGGACAGAACTGAAGCTTTCTTT
d_gene: TRBD1
v_gene: TRBV2
abundance: -
j_gene: TRBJ1-1

CDR3aa: CASSEDGVRETQYF
CDR3nt: TGTGCCAGCAGCGAGGACGGGGTTAGGGAGACCCAGTACTTC
d_gene: -
v_gene: TRBV7-9
abundance: -
j_gene: TRBJ2-5

CDR3aa: CASRTVRDTQYF
CDR3nt: TGCGCCAGCAGAACGGTTCGGGATACGCAGTATTTT
d_gene: -
v_gene: TRBV5-1
abundance: -
j_gene: TRBJ2-3

CDR3aa: CASSWKTGMDQHF
CDR3nt: TGTGCCAGCAGCTGGAAGACCGGGATGGACCAGCATTTT
d_gene: -
v_gene: TRBV7-2
abundance: -
j_gene: TRBJ1-5

CDR3aa: CASSEDRTSTDTQYF
CDR3nt: TGTGCCAGCAGTGAAGACAGAACTAGCACAGATACGCAGTATTTT
d_gene: -
v_gene: TRBV2
abundance: -
j_gene: TRBJ2-3

CDR3aa: CASSRRQGANSYNEQFF
CDR3nt: TGCGCCAGCAGCCGCCGACAGGGGGCGAACTCCTACAATGAGCAGTTCTTC
d_gene: TRBD1
v_gene: TRBV4-1
abundance: -
j_gene: TRBJ2-1

CDR3aa: CASSQPSRGVYEQYF
CDR3nt: TGCGCCAGCAGCCAACCCTCGCGGGGGGTCTACGAGCAGTACTTC
d_gene: TRBD2
v_gene: TRBV4-1
abundance: few
j_gene: TRBJ2-7

CDR3aa: CASSPTGKNIQYF
CDR3nt: TGTGCCAGCTCACCGACAGGGAAAAACATTCAGTACTTC
d_gene: TRBD1
v_gene: TRBV18
abundance: -
j_gene: TRBJ2-4

CDR3aa: CASSLGEGTSTDTQYF
CDR3nt: TGTGCCAGCAGCTTGGGAGAGGGAACTAGCACAGATACGCAGTATTTT
d_gene: -
v_gene: TRBV11-2
abundance: -
j_gene: TRBJ2-3

CDR3aa: CASSEGTGYGYTF
CDR3nt: TGTGCCAGCAGTGAAGGGACAGGATATGGCTACACCTTC
d_gene: TRBD1
v_gene: TRBV2
abundance: -
j_gene: TRBJ1-2

CDR3aa: CASSPLANGELFF
CDR3nt: TGTGCCAGCAGCCCACTAGCGAACGGGGAGCTGTTTTTT
d_gene: TRBD2
v_gene: TRBV11-1
abundance: -
j_gene: TRBJ2-2

CDR3aa: CATRGSQYYGYTF
CDR3nt: TGTGCCACCCGAGGCAGCCAATACTATGGCTACACCTTC
d_gene: -
v_gene: TRBV27
abundance: -
j_gene: TRBJ1-2

CDR3aa: CAWIRGRVTEAFF
CDR3nt: TGTGCCTGGATTAGAGGAAGAGTGACTGAAGCTTTCTTT
d_gene: -
v_gene: TRBV30
abundance: -
j_gene: TRBJ1-1

CDR3aa: CASSYGTGGYEQYF
CDR3nt: TGTGCCAGCAGTTATGGGACAGGAGGCTACGAGCAGTACTTC
d_gene: TRBD1
v_gene: TRBV6-5
abundance: -
j_gene: TRBJ2-7

CDR3aa: CASSLGGTGGNQPQHF
CDR3nt: TGTGCCAGCAGCTTAGGCGGAACAGGGGGCAATCAGCCCCAGCATTTT
d_gene: TRBD1
v_gene: TRBV7-8
abundance: -
j_gene: TRBJ1-5

CDR3aa: CASSSGRGREYEQYF
CDR3nt: TGTGCCAGCAGCTCCGGCCGGGGTCGGGAGTACGAGCAGTACTTC
d_gene: -
v_gene: TRBV7-9
abundance: -
j_gene: TRBJ2-7

CDR3aa: CASSQDPSTWTQYF
CDR3nt: TGTGCCAGCAGCCAAGATCCCAGTACGTGGACCCAGTACTTC
d_gene: -
v_gene: TRBV4-2
abundance: -
j_gene: TRBJ2-5

CDR3aa: CASSQRGLGGNQPQHF
CDR3nt: TGTGCCAGCAGTCAAAGGGGGCTAGGGGGCAATCAGCCCCAGCATTTT
d_gene: TRBD1
v_gene: TRBV2
abundance: -
j_gene: TRBJ1-5

CDR3aa: CASSGGGINEKLFF
CDR3nt: TGTGCCAGCAGTGGTGGGGGGATCAATGAAAAACTGTTTTTT
d_gene: -
v_gene: TRBV6-5
abundance: -
j_gene: TRBJ1-4

CDR3aa: CASSLTSGAGGNTIYF
CDR3nt: TGTGCCAGCAGCTTAACCTCAGGGGCAGGAGGAAACACCATATATTTT
d_gene: -
v_gene: TRBV5-5
abundance: -
j_gene: TRBJ1-3

CDR3aa: CASSSNGGPEQYF
CDR3nt: TGTGCCAGCAGTAGCAACGGGGGACCCGAGCAGTACTTC
d_gene: -
v_gene: TRBV2
abundance: -
j_gene: TRBJ2-7

CDR3aa: CASRYPGQGVGYTF
CDR3nt: TGTGCCAGCAGATACCCGGGACAGGGGGTAGGCTACACCTTC
d_gene: TRBD1
v_gene: TRBV7-2
abundance: -
j_gene: TRBJ1-2

CDR3aa: CASSRGYTDTQYF
CDR3nt: TGCGCCAGCAGCAGGGGTTACACAGATACGCAGTATTTT
d_gene: -
v_gene: TRBV5-1
abundance: once
j_gene: TRBJ2-3

CDR3aa: CASSPTGLAQETQYF
CDR3nt: TGTGCCAGCTCACCAACGGGACTAGCCCAAGAGACCCAGTACTTC
d_gene: TRBD2
v_gene: TRBV18
abundance: -
j_gene: TRBJ2-5

CDR3aa: CASAEGARETQYF
CDR3nt: TGTGCCAGCGCGGAGGGGGCGAGGGAGACCCAGTACTTC
d_gene: -
v_gene: TRBV7-9
abundance: -
j_gene: TRBJ2-5

CDR3aa: CASSLRGTNEKLFF
CDR3nt: TGTGCCAGCAGCCTTCGCGGGACTAATGAAAAACTGTTTTTT
d_gene: -
v_gene: TRBV7-2
abundance: -
j_gene: TRBJ1-4

CDR3aa: CASSFTGASYEQYF
CDR3nt: TGCGCCAGCAGTTTCACAGGTGCCTCCTACGAGCAGTACTTC
d_gene: -
v_gene: TRBV10-2
abundance: -
j_gene: TRBJ2-7

CDR3aa: CASSPAGTGGYEQYF
CDR3nt: TGTGCCAGCTCACCAGCCGGGACAGGGGGCTACGAGCAGTACTTC
d_gene: TRBD1
v_gene: TRBV18
abundance: once
j_gene: TRBJ2-7

CDR3aa: CASSDRDNQPQHF
CDR3nt: TGTGCCAGCAGCGACAGGGACAATCAGCCCCAGCATTTT
d_gene: TRBD1
v_gene: TRBV6-5
abundance: -
j_gene: TRBJ1-5

CDR3aa: CASSPRDFRYSDTQYF
CDR3nt: TGTGCCAGCAGCCCCCGGGACTTTCGCTACTCAGATACGCAGTATTTT
d_gene: -
v_gene: TRBV5-5
abundance: -
j_gene: TRBJ2-3

CDR3aa: CASSLGIGGGAADTQYF
CDR3nt: TGTGCCAGCAGCTTAGGAATAGGCGGGGGGGCCGCAGATACGCAGTATTTT
d_gene: TRBD2
v_gene: TRBV11-2
abundance: -
j_gene: TRBJ2-3

CDR3aa: CASTGSAHEQYF
CDR3nt: TGTGCCAGCACTGGCAGCGCCCACGAGCAGTACTTC
d_gene: -
v_gene: TRBV2
abundance: -
j_gene: TRBJ2-7

CDR3aa: CASSVGRGNYGYTF
CDR3nt: TGTGCCAGCAGCGTAGGCAGGGGTAACTATGGCTACACCTTC
d_gene: -
v_gene: TRBV9
abundance: -
j_gene: TRBJ1-2

CDR3aa: CASSLGQTLFYGQYF
CDR3nt: TGTGCCAGCAGCCTTGGACAGACCCTTTTCTACGGGCAGTACTTC
d_gene: -
v_gene: TRBV7-6
abundance: -
j_gene: TRBJ2-7

CDR3aa: CAWRRGAENIQYF
CDR3nt: TGTGCCTGGAGGCGGGGGGCGGAAAACATTCAGTACTTC
d_gene: TRBD2
v_gene: TRBV30
abundance: once
j_gene: TRBJ2-4

CDR3aa: CASSQRSTGHGYTF
CDR3nt: TGTGCCAGCAGTCAGCGATCGACAGGGCATGGCTACACCTTC
d_gene: TRBD1
v_gene: TRBV6-5
abundance: -
j_gene: TRBJ1-2

CDR3aa: CASSAPGIKSMEQFF
CDR3nt: TGTGCCAGTAGTGCCCCCGGGATAAAGTCGATGGAGCAGTTCTTC
d_gene: -
v_gene: TRBV19
abundance: -
j_gene: TRBJ2-1

CDR3aa: CASSLLDGRRHSYEQYF
CDR3nt: TGTGCCAGCAGCTTGCTCGACGGTCGACGACATTCCTACGAGCAGTACTTC
d_gene: -
v_gene: TRBV5-6
abundance: -
j_gene: TRBJ2-7

CDR3aa: CASSPLGQTGGQPQHF
CDR3nt: TGTGCCAGCTCACCGTTGGGACAGACTGGAGGACAGCCCCAGCATTTT
d_gene: TRBD1
v_gene: TRBV18
abundance: few
j_gene: TRBJ1-5

CDR3aa: CASSLGSVAYEQYF
CDR3nt: TGTGCCAGCAGCTTAGGGTCAGTCGCCTACGAGCAGTACTTC
d_gene: -
v_gene: TRBV7-9
abundance: -
j_gene: TRBJ2-7

CDR3aa: CASSLEGDRRSPQHF
CDR3nt: TGTGCCAGCAGCTTAGAAGGGGACAGGCGTTCGCCCCAGCATTTT
d_gene: TRBD1
v_gene: TRBV7-2
abundance: once
j_gene: TRBJ1-5

CDR3aa: CASTGGGEAFF
CDR3nt: TGTGCCAGCACCGGGGGAGGTGAAGCTTTCTTT
d_gene: -
v_gene: TRBV6-5
abundance: -
j_gene: TRBJ1-1

CDR3aa: CASGTDREQYF
CDR3nt: TGTGCTAGTGGTACCGACAGAGAGCAGTACTTC
d_gene: -
v_gene: TRBV12-5
abundance: -
j_gene: TRBJ2-7

CDR3aa: CASSLTNYEQYF
CDR3nt: TGTGCCAGCAGCTTAACAAACTACGAGCAGTACTTC
d_gene: -
v_gene: TRBV7-9
abundance: -
j_gene: TRBJ2-7

CDR3aa: CASSKEISLPDNSPLHF
CDR3nt: TGTGCCAGCAGCAAAGAGATCAGTTTACCCGATAATTCACCCCTCCACTTT
d_gene: -
v_gene: TRBV21-1
abundance: -
j_gene: TRBJ1-6

CDR3aa: CASSQYATGGNNEQFF
CDR3nt: TGTGCCAGCAGCCAATATGCGACAGGGGGTAACAATGAGCAGTTCTTC
d_gene: TRBD1
v_gene: TRBV16
abundance: -
j_gene: TRBJ2-1

CDR3aa: CASSYAVAGGGEQFF
CDR3nt: TGTGCCAGCAGTTACGCGGTAGCTGGAGGTGGTGAGCAGTTCTTC
d_gene: -
v_gene: TRBV6-6
abundance: -
j_gene: TRBJ2-1